This T cell receptor beta chain was documented in a study of cytomegalovirus exposure and HLA in healthy donors. The overall study: Prior work identified 95 million to 120 million unique TCR beta sequences in approximately 200 million T cells.

As for this clone: Its specificity is unknown.

V lost 6 bases, J lost 3 bases, and 5 bases stayed unmatched. Germline V gives CDR1 PRHDT, CDR2 FYEKMQ (reference sequence). The CDR3 length is 14 residues. Study results and limitations: Being productive about 87% or about 30% of the time was typical of most TCR beta V segments in an earlier analysis.

13 Jbeta primers and 60 Vbeta primers were used for the PCR. Sequencing was performed with immunoSEQ multiplex PCR; in TCRdb, only in-frame clones are kept and a portion is missing. Of around 71,000 clones listed, around 60% were seen once; the top ten hold 5.7%. The chain employs TRBV13 and TRBJ2-7; 10 bases align to TRBD1. The sequenced sample was PBMCs. The sequence was obtained from a man aged 30-40 years in good health and CMV-seropositive. The CDR3 region is CASSPGTGVYEQYF. As DNA, the CDR3 is TGTGCCAGCAGTCCCGGGACAGGGGTCTACGAGCAGTACTTC. Complete variable domain (other parts from reference TRBV13 and TRBJ2-7): AAGVIQSPRHLIKEKRETATLKCYPIPRHDTVYWYQQGPGQDPQFLISFYEKMQSDKGSIPDRFSAQQFSDYHSELNMSSLELGDSALYFCASSPGTGVYEQYFGPGTRLTVT.